The clone carrying this T cell receptor (beta chain) was seen a handful of times. Its antigen is currently unknown. The entry originates in a study of beta chain features in type 1 diabetes. Study-wide points: Among patients with Type 1 diabetes, TCRB CDR3s were moderately but significantly shorter in every one of the four CD4+ subsets. VDJ junctions from patients with type 1 diabetes contained fewer insertions and more deletions. Within patients, naive, central memory and Treg TCRB repertoires seemed more similar than within healthy donors.

Investigators reverse transcribed all isolated RNA, so they sequenced expressed TCRB transcripts. TCRdb's table, derived via immunoSEQ multiplex PCR, lists solely in-frame clones and lacks some. The sample lists roughly 220,000 clones; roughly 17% were seen once. The CDR3 is 14 amino acids. Germline lookup yields CDR1 MGHDK and CDR2 SYGVNS. V lost 6 bases and J 0 bases, leaving 9 bases between the germline ends. The receptor's source is a man younger than 45 with type 1 diabetes. The rearrangement joins TRBV25-1 to TRBJ1-3; D unclear. The sample was naive CD4+ T cells from blood. The CDR3: CASRDNYSGNTIYF. For the CDR3, the DNA is TGTGCCAGCAGAGACAATTACTCTGGAAACACCATATATTTT.